This TCR beta chain was identified in a study of blood T cell repertoires in COVID-19. This clone was found once. This table comes from immunoSEQ multiplex PCR, and its TCRdb copy is limited to in-frame clones, with some not included. The sample has some 180,000 clones; about nine tenths are singletons. The clonotype comes from a man in his forties or fifties with acute or convalescent COVID-19. Sequenced: peripheral blood.

CDR3 in amino acids: CASSLDGGYNSPLHF. CDR3 sequence (DNA): TGTGCCAGCAGCTTAGATGGGGGGTATAATTCACCCCTCCACTTT. The chain uses TRBV7-9 and TRBJ1-6, with D tentatively TRBD1 (5 bases). Germline loops: CDR1 SEHNR, CDR2 FQNEAQ (reference sequence). CDR3 size: 15 residues. V shed 1 base and J shed 4 bases, with 8 bases lying between them.